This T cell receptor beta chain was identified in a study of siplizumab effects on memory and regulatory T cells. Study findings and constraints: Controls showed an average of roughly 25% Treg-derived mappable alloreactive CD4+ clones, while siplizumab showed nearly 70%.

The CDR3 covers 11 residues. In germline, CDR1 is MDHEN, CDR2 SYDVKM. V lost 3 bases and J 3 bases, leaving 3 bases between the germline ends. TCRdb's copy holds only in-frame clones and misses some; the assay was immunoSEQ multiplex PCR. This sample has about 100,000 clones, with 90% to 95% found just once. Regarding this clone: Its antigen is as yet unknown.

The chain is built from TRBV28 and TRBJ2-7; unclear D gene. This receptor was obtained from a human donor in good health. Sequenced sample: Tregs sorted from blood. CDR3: CASSLLYEQYF. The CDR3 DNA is TGTGCCAGCAGTTTGCTCTACGAGCAGTACTTC.